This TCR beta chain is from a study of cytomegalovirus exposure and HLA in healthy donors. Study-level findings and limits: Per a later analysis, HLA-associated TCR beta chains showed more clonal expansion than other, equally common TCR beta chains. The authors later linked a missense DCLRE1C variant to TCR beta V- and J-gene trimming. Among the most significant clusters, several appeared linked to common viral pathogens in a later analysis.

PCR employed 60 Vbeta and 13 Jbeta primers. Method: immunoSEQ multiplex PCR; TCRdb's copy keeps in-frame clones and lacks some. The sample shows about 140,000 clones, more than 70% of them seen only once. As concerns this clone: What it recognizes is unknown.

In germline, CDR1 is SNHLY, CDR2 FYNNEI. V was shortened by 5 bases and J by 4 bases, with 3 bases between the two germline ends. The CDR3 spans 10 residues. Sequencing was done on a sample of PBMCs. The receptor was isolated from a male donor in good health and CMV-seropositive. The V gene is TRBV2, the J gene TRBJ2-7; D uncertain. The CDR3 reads CASSQYEQYF. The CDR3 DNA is TGTGCCAGCAGTCAATACGAGCAGTACTTC. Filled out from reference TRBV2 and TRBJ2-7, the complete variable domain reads EPEVTQTPSHQVTQMGQEVILRCVPISNHLYFYWYRQILGQKVEFLVSFYNNEISEKSEIFDDQFSVERPDGSNFTLKIRSTKLEDSAMYFCASSQYEQYFGPGTRLTVT.